This is a list of T cell receptor beta chains from one sample in a study of cytomegalovirus exposure and HLA in healthy donors. Some clones are missing from TCRdb's copy, which holds only in-frame ones; the method was immunoSEQ multiplex PCR. This sample has some 110,000 clones; 70% to 80% occur once, and the top ten carry under 1.5%. Sequencing was carried out using PBMCs. These receptors originate from a man aged 40-55 years in good health and CMV-seronegative. Each CDR3 is given with its conserved first and last residue. A D gene is named only where the DNA matches it firmly. Not all rows give a size; the values are once, few, many and, for expanded clones, a class.

V gene: TRBV5-6
clone size: .
J gene: TRBJ1-1
D gene: .
CDR3 DNA: TGTGCCAGCAGCTTGGCGGGGGGCATGAACACTGAAGCTTTCTTT
CDR3 protein: CASSLAGGMNTEAFF

V gene: TRBV6-6
clone size: few
J gene: TRBJ1-1
D gene: .
CDR3 DNA: TGTGCCACCAACAGGGAAAACACTGAAGCTTTCTTT
CDR3 protein: CATNRENTEAFF

V gene: TRBV6-5
clone size: .
J gene: TRBJ2-4
D gene: TRBD2
CDR3 DNA: TGTGCCAGCAGTCGGACTAGCGGGAGTGCCAACATTCAGTACTTC
CDR3 protein: CASSRTSGSANIQYF

V gene: TRBV5-6
clone size: .
J gene: TRBJ2-6
D gene: .
CDR3 DNA: TGTGCCAGCAGCCCATCCGGGTCCGGGGCCAACGTCCTGACTTTC
CDR3 protein: CASSPSGSGANVLTF

V gene: TRBV25-1
clone size: .
J gene: TRBJ1-6
D gene: TRBD1
CDR3 DNA: TGTGCCAGCAGCCCCGGGACAGTCAATTCACCCCTCCACTTT
CDR3 protein: CASSPGTVNSPLHF

V gene: TRBV6-1
clone size: .
J gene: TRBJ1-4
D gene: .
CDR3 DNA: TGTGCCAGCAGTGAGCCGGGACGGGGGGCAACTAATGAAAAACTGTTTTTT
CDR3 protein: CASSEPGRGATNEKLFF

V gene: TRBV7-7
clone size: .
J gene: TRBJ2-3
D gene: TRBD2
CDR3 DNA: TGTGCTAGCAGCCTCCGGGAGGCAGATACGCAGTATTTT
CDR3 protein: CASSLREADTQYF

V gene: TRBV28
clone size: .
J gene: TRBJ2-3
D gene: TRBD2
CDR3 DNA: TGTGCCAGCAGTTTTCGGGAGGGAGGCACAGATACGCAGTATTTT
CDR3 protein: CASSFREGGTDTQYF

V gene: TRBV7-9
clone size: .
J gene: TRBJ2-5
D gene: .
CDR3 DNA: TGTGCCAGCAGAGATGACAGGATAGGAGAGACCCAGTACTTC
CDR3 protein: CASRDDRIGETQYF

V gene: TRBV7-7
clone size: .
J gene: TRBJ2-5
D gene: TRBD2
CDR3 DNA: TGTGCTAGCAGCTTAGGTGCGGGGGGGCCTCAAGAGACCCAGTACTTC
CDR3 protein: CASSLGAGGPQETQYF

V gene: TRBV10-3
clone size: .
J gene: TRBJ2-5
D gene: .
CDR3 DNA: TGTGCCATCAGTGACCGGGACTTGGGGGAAGAGACCCAGTACTTC
CDR3 protein: CAISDRDLGEETQYF

V gene: TRBV15
clone size: once
J gene: TRBJ2-7
D gene: TRBD1
CDR3 DNA: TGTGCCACCAGCAACCCAGGGACAGGGGTCTCCTACGAGCAGTACTTC
CDR3 protein: CATSNPGTGVSYEQYF

V gene: TRBV5-6
clone size: .
J gene: TRBJ2-7
D gene: .
CDR3 DNA: TGTGCCAGCAGCTTGGAACTAGCCAAGGACGAGCAGTACTTC
CDR3 protein: CASSLELAKDEQYF

V gene: TRBV2
clone size: .
J gene: TRBJ1-5
D gene: TRBD1
CDR3 DNA: TGTGCCAGCAGGACACAGGGGCCTAGCAATCAGCCCCAGCATTTT
CDR3 protein: CASRTQGPSNQPQHF